This TCR beta chain was recorded in a study of cytomegalovirus exposure and HLA in healthy donors. Study observations and caveats: A few CMV-associated chains were confirmed in vitro to be specific for CMV antigens.

This clone was found once. Its antigen is undetermined. Assay: immunoSEQ multiplex PCR; the TCRdb copy retains only in-frame clones and omits some. The sample includes some 63,000 clones, roughly 90% of them seen just once. In germline, CDR1 is LNHDA, CDR2 SQIVND (reference sequence). This CDR3 region has 15 residues. The V and J ends lost 4 bases and 5 bases, in that order; junction bases with no gene match: 5. The sequence was obtained from a woman between 18 and 29 years old in good health and CMV-seronegative. Sequencing was done on a sample of PBMCs. This sequence joins TRBV19 and TRBJ2-5, with 12 bases lining up with TRBD2. CDR3 loop: CASSSLAGGLETQYF. DNA for the CDR3: TGTGCCAGTAGTAGCCTAGCGGGGGGGCTCGAGACCCAGTACTTC.